The clone carrying this T cell receptor beta chain occurred many times. A read error is possible here, since a much larger clone lies one base away. The same CDR3 is also encoded by other DNA sequences in this sample. The source of the sample is a study of metastatic and nonmetastatic thyroid tumors. All patients reached thyroid surgery having received no treatment beforehand. MiXCR re-clonotyped the PCR reads for TCRdb. Here the sample spans 100,000 or so clones, more than 12% being singletons. The sequence was collected from a female donor with papillary thyroid cancer or a benign thyroid nodule (not recorded which). Some clones in this sample may be carry-over from other donors' samples. Sequencing was carried out using blood.

The DNA for the CDR3 is TGCGCCAGCAGTTTCCCAGGGTCCCATGAGCAGTTCTTC. Protein product: CASSFPGSHEQFF. The chain links TRBV12-3 or TRBV12-4 to TRBJ2-1, with D tentatively TRBD1 (5 bases). CDR3 length equals 13 residues.